A single sample gave rise to the 12 T cell receptor beta chains below, sequenced in a study of CD8+ T cells in alopecia areata. Isolated RNA was reverse transcribed into cDNA used as the sequencing template. Profiled with immunoSEQ multiplex PCR; TCRdb holds only in-frame clones, not every one. The sample carries 100,000 to 150,000 clones, less than 50% recorded once. Source material: NKG2D-low CD8+ T cells sorted from blood. All receptors come from a human donor with alopecia areata.

This chain joins TRBV29-1 and TRBJ2-3, with 9 bases fitting TRBD2. Germline V gives CDR1 SQVTM, CDR2 ANQGSEA. V was pared by 4 bases and J by 5 bases, with 4 bases of the junction left unmatched. This CDR3 has 13 amino acids. The CDR3 loop reads CSVVAGVRDTQYF. The CDR3 bases are TGCAGCGTTGTAGCGGGGGTGCGAGATACGCAGTATTTT.

This clone turned up a few times. The chain has TRBV29-1 and TRBJ2-2; 7 nucleotides align to TRBD1. This CDR3 comprises 12 residues. The germline V gene has CDR1 SQVTM and CDR2 ANQGSEA. Trimming took 6 bases from V and 6 from J; bases not matched to a gene: 4. CDR3 sequence reads: CSVTGTSGELFF. CDR3 sequence (DNA): TGCAGCGTGACAGGGACCTCCGGGGAGCTGTTTTTT.

Worth noting for this clone: The same CDR3 can be traced to other DNA sequences in this sample. The rearrangement links TRBV5-1 to TRBJ2-7; D remains ambiguous. Trimming took 4 bases from V and 1 from J, leaving 9 bases between them. The CDR3 spans 13 residues. Germline CDR1 SGHRS, CDR2 YFSETQ. CDR3 residues: CASSLGSSYEQYF. The CDR3 DNA sequence: TGCGCCAGCAGCCTGGGAAGTTCCTACGAGCAGTACTTC.

About this clone itself: The same CDR3 can be traced to other DNA sequences in this sample. This sequence joins TRBV7-9 and TRBJ1-1, with D unresolved. V was shortened by 3 bases and J by 4 bases, with 6 bases between the two germline ends. Germline V gives CDR1 SEHNR, CDR2 FQNEAQ (reference sequence). There are 12 residues in the CDR3. CDR3 amino acids: CASSLALTEAFF. In DNA form, the CDR3 reads TGTGCCAGCAGCTTGGCGCTCACTGAAGCTTTCTTT.

The rearrangement uses TRBV6-5 and TRBJ2-1; D gene ambiguous. The CDR3 extends over 14 amino acids. Germline-derived CDR1 and CDR2 are MNHEY and SVGAGI. V lost 5 bases to trimming and J lost 10 bases, with 18 bases between them. The CDR3 reads CASSTGSASPEQFF. DNA of the CDR3: TGTGCCAGCAGTACCGGCAGCGCGAGTCCCGAGCAGTTCTTC.

This clone turned up a few times. The identical CDR3 is also encoded by other nucleotide sequences in the sample. The rearrangement uses TRBV27 and TRBJ2-7; 11 bases fit TRBD2. This CDR3 has 14 residues. V was clipped by 5 bases and J by 3 bases; unmatched bases: 3. Looked up from germline, CDR1 is MNHEY and CDR2 is SMNVEV (reference sequence). In DNA form, the CDR3 reads TGTGCCAGCAGTCCAGGGACTAGCGGCTACGAGCAGTACTTC. Its protein product is CASSPGTSGYEQYF.

The rearrangement joins TRBV30 to TRBJ2-5; 8 bases are a match to TRBD1. Germline CDR1 GTSNPN, CDR2 SVGIG (reference sequence). The CDR3 is 15 residues long. V shed 0 bases and J 2 bases; nucleotides not matched to a gene: 5. CDR3 protein: CAWSVPDRDQETQYF. The CDR3, as DNA: TGTGCCTGGAGTGTACCGGACAGGGATCAAGAGACCCAGTACTTC.

The chain couples TRBV29-1 to TRBJ2-3; D remains unclear. Germline CDR1 SQVTM, CDR2 ANQGSEA. The V gene lost 5 bases and the J gene lost 3 bases, with 15 bases spanning the gap. The CDR3 is made up of 14 amino acids. CDR3 residues: CSVRPPFLTDTQYF. The CDR3 DNA reads as TGCAGCGTTCGACCACCCTTTCTTACAGATACGCAGTATTTT.

The chain has TRBV20-1 and TRBJ2-1, with D uncertain. The CDR3 is 11 amino acids. Trimming took off 1 base at V and 5 bases at J, with 3 bases between the two ends. The germline V gene has CDR1 DFQATT and CDR2 SNEGSKA (reference sequence). CDR3 nucleotides: TGCAGTGCTAGAGTTAACAATGAGCAGTTCTTC. As protein: CSARVNNEQFF.

This clone is a singleton in its sample. The chain carries TRBV5-6 and TRBJ2-3; 8 nucleotides align to TRBD1. V shed 3 bases and J 4 bases; nucleotides not matched to a gene: 1. The CDR3 length is 13 residues. Germline CDR1 and CDR2: SGHDT and YYEEEE. CDR3 region: CASSSGGSDTQYF. The CDR3 nucleotides are TGTGCCAGCAGCTCAGGGGGCTCAGATACGCAGTATTTT.

This chain links TRBV29-1 with TRBJ1-2, with 10 positions matching TRBD1. CDR1 SQVTM and CDR2 ANQGSEA come from the germline V gene. CDR3 length equals 14 residues. V trimming: 7 bases; J trimming: 6 bases; junction bases outside the gene matches: 11. The CDR3 loop reads CSGSGGTGADGYTF. In nucleotides, the CDR3 is TGCAGCGGCTCCGGGGGGACAGGGGCGGATGGCTACACCTTC.

The chain couples TRBV4-1 to TRBJ1-2, with 7 bases fitting TRBD1. Trimming at V came to 4 bases and at J to 5 bases, leaving 4 bases not matched to a gene. The V gene's germline CDR1 is MGHRA and CDR2 YSYEKL. CDR3 length: 13 residues. The CDR3 sequence is CASSRKGQYGYTF. The CDR3 coding sequence is TGCGCCAGCAGCCGAAAGGGACAGTATGGCTACACCTTC.